The source of this T cell receptor beta chain is a study of cytomegalovirus exposure and HLA in healthy donors. General observations from the study: It was shown in a later analysis that HLA-associated TCR beta chains were more clonally expanded than other, equally common chains. Available immune exposure information was restricted to CMV serostatus only.

The CDR3 runs to 13 residues. Germline values: CDR1 MDHEN, CDR2 SYDVKM. With 5 bases removed from V and 5 bases from J, the gap between germline ends came to 10 bases. 13 Jbeta primers and 60 Vbeta primers were used for the PCR. Assay: immunoSEQ multiplex PCR; the TCRdb copy retains only in-frame clones and omits some. The repertoire holds some 210,000 clones, with approximately 83% as singletons. About this clone: Antigen: not known.

The sample comprised PBMCs. This chain links TRBV28 with TRBJ1-5, with D unclear. This sequence was found in a woman aged 45-65 years in good health and CMV-seropositive. Here the CDR3 reads CASSPPGHQPQHF. The CDR3 nucleotides are TGTGCCAGCAGTCCACCGGGTCATCAGCCCCAGCATTTT.